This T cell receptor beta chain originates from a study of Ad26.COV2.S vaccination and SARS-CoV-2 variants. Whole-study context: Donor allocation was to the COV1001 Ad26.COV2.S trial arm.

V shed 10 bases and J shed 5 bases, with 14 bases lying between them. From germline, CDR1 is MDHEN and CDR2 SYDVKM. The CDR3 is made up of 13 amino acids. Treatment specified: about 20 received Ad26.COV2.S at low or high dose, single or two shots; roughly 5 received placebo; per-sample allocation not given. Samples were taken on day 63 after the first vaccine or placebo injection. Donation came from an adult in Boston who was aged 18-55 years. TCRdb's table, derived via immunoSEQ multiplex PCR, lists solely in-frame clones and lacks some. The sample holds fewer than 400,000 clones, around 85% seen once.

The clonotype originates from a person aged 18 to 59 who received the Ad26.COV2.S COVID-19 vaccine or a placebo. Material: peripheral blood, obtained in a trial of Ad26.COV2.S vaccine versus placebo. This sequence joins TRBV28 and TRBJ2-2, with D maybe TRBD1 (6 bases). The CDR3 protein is CAIGTLRTGELFF. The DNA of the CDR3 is TGTGCCATAGGGACATTAAGGACCGGGGAGCTGTTTTTT.